A selection of T cell receptor beta chains follows, all from one sample in a study of cytomegalovirus exposure and HLA in healthy donors. Profiling relied on immunoSEQ multiplex PCR, and the TCRdb table lists in-frame clones only, not all of them. Of about 150,000 clones in the sample, around 80% were seen once. What was sequenced was PBMCs. The source of these receptors is a male donor in good health and CMV-seronegative. CDR3s include the opening cysteine and the closing phenylalanine or tryptophan. D genes are given only for firm matches. Size values are once, few and many counts, or a class for expanded clones, and some rows have none.

>TRBV13|TRBJ2-3|TRBD1|-
TGTGCCAGCAGCTTGGACAGGAAGATCACAGATACGCAGTATTTT
CASSLDRKITDTQYF
>TRBV9|TRBJ2-2|-|once
TGTGCCAGCAGCGCCAGGGGCACTAACACCGGGGAGCTGTTTTTT
CASSARGTNTGELFF
>TRBV29-1|TRBJ2-5|-|-
TGCAGCGTTGAGCCAAGCAGGGCCGTCGTCGGGACCCAGTACTTC
CSVEPSRAVVGTQYF
>TRBV7-6|TRBJ1-6|-|few
TGTGCCAGCAGCCCGCGGGATCGAGATTCACCCCTCCACTTT
CASSPRDRDSPLHF
>TRBV6-5|TRBJ2-1|-|few
TGTGCCAGCAGTTACCGCCTAGCCGGCAATGAGCAGTTCTTC
CASSYRLAGNEQFF
>TRBV19|TRBJ2-7|TRBD1|once
TGTGCCAGTAGAAGGACAGGGTCCTACGAGCAGTACTTC
CASRRTGSYEQYF
>TRBV25-1|TRBJ2-4|TRBD2|-
TGTGCCAGCAGTGAATTTTCGGGGGGTCGGGCCAAAAACATTCAGTACTTC
CASSEFSGGRAKNIQYF
>TRBV14|TRBJ2-3|TRBD2|-
TGTGCCAGCAGCCAAGGTTTCGCTAGCGGGAGGGCCAAAGATACGCAGTATTTT
CASSQGFASGRAKDTQYF
>TRBV30|TRBJ1-6|TRBD1|-
TGTGCCTGGAGTGACAGGGGCCATAATTCACCCCTCCACTTT
CAWSDRGHNSPLHF
>TRBV19|TRBJ2-5|TRBD1|-
TGTGCCAGTAGTTCGACAGGGTCTGAGACCCAGTACTTC
CASSSTGSETQYF
>TRBV2|TRBJ2-6|-|-
TGTGCCAGCACGGCGGACAGCTCTGGGGCCAACGTCCTGACTTTC
CASTADSSGANVLTF
>TRBV19|TRBJ2-5|TRBD1|-
TGTGCCAGTAGTAGGGACAGGCAGGAGACCCAGTACTTC
CASSRDRQETQYF
>TRBV2|TRBJ2-1|TRBD2|-
TGTGCCAGCAGTGAGTTGACTAGCGTAAGTGAGCAGTTCTTC
CASSELTSVSEQFF
>TRBV19|TRBJ1-5|-|-
TGTGCCAGTAGTATGGCCAGTTATAGCAATCAGCCCCAGCATTTT
CASSMASYSNQPQHF
>TRBV9|TRBJ2-3|TRBD2|-
TGTGCCAGCAGCTTCCTACCGGGGGGTTCAGATACGCAGTATTTT
CASSFLPGGSDTQYF
>TRBV6-6|TRBJ2-1|TRBD2|-
TGTGCCAGCAGTTACTCGGTGCGGGGGTCCTACAATGAGCAGTTCTTC
CASSYSVRGSYNEQFF